This T cell receptor (beta chain) was profiled in a study of blood T cells in healthy people across ages. Study-wide results and limits: Possibly confounding the expanded clonotype changes was the fact that donor CMV status was unknown.

Trimming took 1 base from V and 6 from J; bases not matched to a gene: 10. Germline CDR1 reads LGHNA; CDR2 reads YSLEER. The CDR3 totals 18 residues. A sample-barcoded 5' primer and a J-beta primer mix were used in a second PCR of about 6 to 12 cycles. With 12 random nucleotides, a template-switch adaptor tagged each individual cDNA molecule. Each of the samples gave a minimum of 3 million paired-end reads that contained CDR3. One entry per CDR3 protein results from TCRdb running MiXCR on the 5' RACE reads. The repertoire holds some 1,800,000 distinct CDR3 sequences, with about two fifths as singletons. To note about this clonotype: The antigen remains unidentified.

This clonotype originated in a human donor in good health. The gene calls are TRBV4-3 and TRBJ2-2; 11 bases match TRBD2. The source material was blood. CDR3: CASSQGVPSGGFSGELFF. The CDR3 bases are TGCGCCAGCAGCCAAGGGGTGCCTAGCGGGGGGTTCTCCGGGGAGCTGTTTTTT.